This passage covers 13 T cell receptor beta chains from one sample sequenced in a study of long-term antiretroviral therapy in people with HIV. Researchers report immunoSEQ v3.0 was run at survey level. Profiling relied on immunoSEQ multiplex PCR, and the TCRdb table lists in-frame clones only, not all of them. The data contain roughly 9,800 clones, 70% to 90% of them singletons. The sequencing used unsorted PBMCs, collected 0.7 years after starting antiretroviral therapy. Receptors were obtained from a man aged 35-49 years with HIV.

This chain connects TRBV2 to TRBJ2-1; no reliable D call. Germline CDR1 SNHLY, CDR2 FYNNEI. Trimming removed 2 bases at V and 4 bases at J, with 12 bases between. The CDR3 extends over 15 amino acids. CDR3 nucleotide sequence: TGTGCCAGCAGTGAAAGGGTGACTCAGTACAATGAGCAGTTCTTC. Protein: CASSERVTQYNEQFF. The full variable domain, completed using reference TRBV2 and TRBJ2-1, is EPEVTQTPSHQVTQMGQEVILRCVPISNHLYFYWYRQILGQKVEFLVSFYNNEISEKSEIFDDQFSVERPDGSNFTLKIRSTKLEDSAMYFCASSERVTQYNEQFFGPGTRLTVL.

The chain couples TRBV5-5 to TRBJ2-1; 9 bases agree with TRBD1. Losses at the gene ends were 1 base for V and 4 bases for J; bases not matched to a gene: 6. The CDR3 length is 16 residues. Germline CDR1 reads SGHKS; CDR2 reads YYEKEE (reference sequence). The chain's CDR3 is CASSLLGDRAYNEQFF. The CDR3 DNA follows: TGTGCCAGCAGCTTGCTCGGGGACAGGGCTTACAATGAGCAGTTCTTC. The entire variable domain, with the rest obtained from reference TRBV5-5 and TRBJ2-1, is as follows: DAGVTQSPTHLIKTRGQQVTLRCSPISGHKSVSWYQQVLGQGPQFIFQYYEKEERGRGNFPDRFSARQFPNYSSELNVNALLLGDSALYLCASSLLGDRAYNEQFFGPGTRLTVL.

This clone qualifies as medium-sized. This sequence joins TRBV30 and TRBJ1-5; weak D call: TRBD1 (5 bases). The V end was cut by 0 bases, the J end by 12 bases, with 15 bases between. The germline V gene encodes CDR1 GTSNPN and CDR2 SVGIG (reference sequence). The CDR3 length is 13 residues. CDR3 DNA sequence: TGTGCCTGGAGTGTTGCCTCCGGGGCGGACCAGCATTTT. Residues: CAWSVASGADQHF. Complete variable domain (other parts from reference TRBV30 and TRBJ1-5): SQTIHQWPATLVQPVGSPLSLECTVEGTSNPNLYWYRQAAGRGLQLLFYSVGIGQISSEVPQNLSASRPQDRQFILSSKKLLLSDSGFYLCAWSVASGADQHFGDGTRLSIL.

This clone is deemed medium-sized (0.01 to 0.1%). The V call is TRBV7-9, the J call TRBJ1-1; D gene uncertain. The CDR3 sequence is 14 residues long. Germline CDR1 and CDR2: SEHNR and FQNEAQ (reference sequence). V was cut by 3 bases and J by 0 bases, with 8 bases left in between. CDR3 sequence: CASSLGQLNTEAFF. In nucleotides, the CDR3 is TGTGCCAGCAGCTTGGGTCAGCTGAACACTGAAGCTTTCTTT.

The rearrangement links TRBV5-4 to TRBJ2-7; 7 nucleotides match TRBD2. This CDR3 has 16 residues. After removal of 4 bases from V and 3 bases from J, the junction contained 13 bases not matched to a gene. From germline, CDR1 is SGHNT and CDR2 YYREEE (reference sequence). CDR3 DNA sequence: TGTGCCAGCAGCCCTGGGGGTCTAGCGGCCCGCTACGAGCAGTACTTC. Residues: CASSPGGLAARYEQYF.

As DNA, the CDR3 is TGTGCCAGCAGTGTTGAACAAGGGGAAAACTATGGCTACACCTTC. Its protein product is CASSVEQGENYGYTF. This chain connects TRBV6-1 to TRBJ1-2; D possibly corresponds to TRBD1 (5 bases). V was clipped by 4 bases and J by 2 bases, with 14 bases between them. From germline, CDR1 is MNHNS and CDR2 SASEGT. The CDR3 spans 15 residues.

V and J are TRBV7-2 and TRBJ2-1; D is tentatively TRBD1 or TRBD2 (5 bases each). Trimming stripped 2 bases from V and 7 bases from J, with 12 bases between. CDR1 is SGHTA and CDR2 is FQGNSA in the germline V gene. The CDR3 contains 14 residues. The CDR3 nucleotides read TGTGCCAGCAGCTTACTGGGGCCGGGGAATGAGCAGTTCTTC. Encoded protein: CASSLLGPGNEQFF. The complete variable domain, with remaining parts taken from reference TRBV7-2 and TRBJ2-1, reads GAGVSQSPSNKVTEKGKDVELRCDPISGHTALYWYRQSLGQGLEFLIYFQGNSAPDKSGLPSDRFSAERTGGSVSTLTIQRTQQEDSAVYLCASSLLGPGNEQFFGPGTRLTVL.

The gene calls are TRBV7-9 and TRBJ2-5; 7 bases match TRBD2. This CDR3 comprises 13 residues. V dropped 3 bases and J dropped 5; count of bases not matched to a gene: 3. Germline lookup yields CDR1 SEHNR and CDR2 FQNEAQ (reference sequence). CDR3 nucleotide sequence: TGTGCCAGCAGCTTCGTACTAGCGGAGACCCAGTACTTC. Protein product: CASSFVLAETQYF.

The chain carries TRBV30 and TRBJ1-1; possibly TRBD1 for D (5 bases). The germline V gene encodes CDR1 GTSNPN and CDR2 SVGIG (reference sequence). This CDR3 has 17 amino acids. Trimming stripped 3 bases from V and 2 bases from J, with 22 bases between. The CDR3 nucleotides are TGTGCCTGGAGAAGAGGGGTAATGGTTTCCCCAAACACTGAAGCTTTCTTT. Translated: CAWRRGVMVSPNTEAFF.

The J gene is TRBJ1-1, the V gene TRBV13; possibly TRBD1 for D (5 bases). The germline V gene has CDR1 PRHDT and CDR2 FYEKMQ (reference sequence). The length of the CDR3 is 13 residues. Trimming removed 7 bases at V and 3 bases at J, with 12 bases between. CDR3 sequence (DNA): TGTGCCAGCAAGGAAGGGGCCGACACTGAAGCTTTCTTT. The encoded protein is CASKEGADTEAFF.

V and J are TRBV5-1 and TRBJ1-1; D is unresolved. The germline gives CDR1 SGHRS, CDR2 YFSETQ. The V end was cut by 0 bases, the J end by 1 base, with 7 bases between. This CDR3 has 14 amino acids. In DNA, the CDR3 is TGCGCCAGCAGCTTGGCCCGCGGGAACACTGAAGCTTTCTTT. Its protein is CASSLARGNTEAFF.

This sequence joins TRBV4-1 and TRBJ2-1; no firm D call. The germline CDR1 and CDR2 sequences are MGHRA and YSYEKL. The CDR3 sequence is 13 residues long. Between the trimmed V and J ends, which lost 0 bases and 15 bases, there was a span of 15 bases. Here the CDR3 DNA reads TGCGCCAGCAGCCAAGACCTCCCTACCCGTGCGTTCTTC. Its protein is CASSQDLPTRAFF.

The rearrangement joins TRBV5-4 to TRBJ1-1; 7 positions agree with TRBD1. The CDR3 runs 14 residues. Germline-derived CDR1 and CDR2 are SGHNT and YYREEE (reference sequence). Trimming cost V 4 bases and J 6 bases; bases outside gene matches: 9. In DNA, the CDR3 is TGTGCCAGCAGCCCAGACAGGGCTGCTGCTGAAGCTTTCTTT. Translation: CASSPDRAAAEAFF.